This entry concerns a single TCR beta chain. There is no known antigen for this receptor. Qualities for individual bases were not recorded, and no much larger clone is one base off. The data were taken from a study of shared clonotypes between healthy human individuals (TCRdb year 2020). Broadly, across the study: The cohort comprised a couple of women and a few men aged 18 to 49 years. For each donor, three plates each were used for CD4 naive and CD4 memory, two plates were used for CD8 naive, and one plate was used for CD8 memory. To estimate repertoire size and how much clonotypes are shared between individuals, the study performed deep sequencing of blood TCR repertoires from 4 to 6 healthy adults. Different laboratories and diverse techniques were used to prepare libraries and sequence TCR repertoires, to increase sequencing depth and limit assay-specific biases. Leukapheresis yielded between about 0.94 and 9.5 billion PBMCs per donor.

CDR1 and CDR2 (KGHSH, LQKENI) derive from the germline V gene. The germline ends are 12 bases apart after V is trimmed by 3 bases and J by 6 bases. The CDR3, from cysteine to phenylalanine, totals 14 residues. The only DNA kept is the CDR3, 42 bases in frame from the first base. The donors were healthy, HIV-negative adults with no recently reported acute infections or vaccinations. Every donor was a Caucasian adult living in Nashville, Tennessee, USA. CD4+ T cells were enriched by magnetic negative selection, after which naive cells were positively selected on CD45RA and the negative fraction was taken as the memory subset. Blood was collected by leukapheresis, and PBMCs were isolated by Ficoll-Histopaque density gradient centrifugation and then cryopreserved in liquid nitrogen vapor phase. Analytical flow cytometry was used to check the purity and quantity of each magnetically sorted T cell population. Each sorted fraction had its genomic DNA isolated and then quantified by UV absorbance on a Nanodrop 2000c.

TCR CDR3 regions were amplified from genomic DNA by multiplex PCR using the deep immunoSEQ assay. For each cell subset, the extracted genomic DNA was distributed evenly across all wells of several immunoSEQ 96-well plates, and each plate served as one replicate. Each replicate PCR for sorted subsets received around 0.2 ug genomic DNA, equal to about 29,000 T cell genomes. Purified libraries were measured with a Qubit 3.0 fluorometer, size-checked on a Bioanalyzer 2100, and measured again with the KAPA Library Quantification kit. Every immunoSEQ 96-well plate was sequenced on a separate single-read 150-cycle Illumina NextSeq 550 flow cell. The study's processing was this. Because only junctional sequences without quality scores were contained in the immunoSEQ output, filtering matching that applied to full-length reads could not be performed. To assign V/J genes and CDR3, sequences were annotated using PyIR, a Python wrapper for IgBLAST v1.9, with IMGT germline references. Any read was removed if the V/J assignment was weak (E-value above 1e-6), the CDR3 was missing, or the read contained stop codons, out-of-frame junctions, or ambiguous translated residues. A V3J clonotype was defined by an identical inferred V gene, J gene, and CDR3 amino acid sequence. Percentage overlap between repertoires was calculated by dividing the number of shared unique clonotypes by the size of the smaller repertoire. Repertoire richness was assessed with RTK rarefaction, the Chao1 estimator, and Recon v2.1 estimates of unobserved clonotypes. OLGA was used to compute generation probabilities for all TCRbeta clonotypes that the gDNA method yielded from a handful of donors. TCRdb re-hosts the immuneACCESS table, in-frame sequences only. Its copies lack some clones; in the studies checked, an unresolved V gene accounts for under half of them, and the cause for the rest is not known. Clone size and the V and J calls come from that table; the DNA yielded D and trimming. The sample yields approximately 1,500,000 clones; nearly 99% were counted once. Of the sample, roughly 0.4% is held by the ten largest clones.

The study at large found these results: When several donors were compared, the shared fraction of clonotypes was around 5% for naive CD4, roughly 3.3% for naive CD8, 2.3% for memory CD4, and around 0.4% for memory CD8. Incomplete sequencing was indicated by rarefaction of sorted-subset datasets, despite the large sequencing depth. Higher generation probabilities were observed for clonotypes shared by all four sorted-subset donors than for non-shared clonotypes. Because the study included a small number of donors, the genetic and exposure-history diversity represented was limited. Larger estimated clonotype richness was generally found for naive subsets than for memory subsets. Pairwise subsampling indicated that sequencing depth was expected to affect the degree of clonotype sharing among donors. Sampling was restricted to blood, and TCR repertoires in tissues likely differ from the TCR repertoires found in blood.

The clonotype was recovered from a man between 25 and 39 years old in good health. The receptor chain draws on TRBV18 and TRBJ2-1; no D segment can be confidently identified. Sample: naive CD4+ T cells sorted from blood. Interpreted using the paper, the cell subset or site label stands for: CD45RA+ positively selected. The CDR3 region has the sequence CASSPATVPNEQFF. The DNA reads as follows: TGTGCCAGCTCACCGGCCACAGTACCCAATGAGCAGTTCTTC.